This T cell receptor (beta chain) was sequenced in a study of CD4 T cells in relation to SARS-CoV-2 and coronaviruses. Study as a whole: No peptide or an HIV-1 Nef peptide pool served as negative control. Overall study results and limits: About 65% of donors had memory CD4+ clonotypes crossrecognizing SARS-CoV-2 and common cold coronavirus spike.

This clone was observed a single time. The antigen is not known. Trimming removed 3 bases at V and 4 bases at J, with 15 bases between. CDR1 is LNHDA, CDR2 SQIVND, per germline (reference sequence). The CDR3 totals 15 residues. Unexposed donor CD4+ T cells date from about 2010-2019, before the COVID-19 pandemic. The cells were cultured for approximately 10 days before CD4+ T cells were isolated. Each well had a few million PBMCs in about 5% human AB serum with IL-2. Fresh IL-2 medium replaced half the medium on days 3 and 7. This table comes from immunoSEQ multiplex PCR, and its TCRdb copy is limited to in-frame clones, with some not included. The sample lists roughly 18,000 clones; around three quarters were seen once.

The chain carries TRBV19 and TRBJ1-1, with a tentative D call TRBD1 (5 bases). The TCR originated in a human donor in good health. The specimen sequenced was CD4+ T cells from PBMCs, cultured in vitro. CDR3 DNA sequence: TGTGCCAGTAGTATTGGGGCAGGCAGGCTCACTGAAGCTTTCTTT. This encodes CASSIGAGRLTEAFF.